This entry is about one TCR beta chain. Measured with immunoSEQ multiplex PCR; TCRdb has only the in-frame clones, and not every one. The sample carries around 2.5 million clones, roughly 93% recorded once. After removal of 4 bases from V and 5 bases from J, the junction contained 12 bases not matched to a gene. This CDR3 is built from 16 residues. Germline assignment: CDR1 MNHEY and CDR2 SMNVEV (reference sequence). These data are taken from a study of shared clonotypes between healthy human individuals. The clonotype originates from a man younger than 35 in good health. Some clones in this sample may be carry-over from other donors' samples. The V and J genes are TRBV27 and TRBJ2-5; 8 bases match TRBD1. The sequenced material came from naive CD4+ T cells from PBMCs. Stated subset: CD45RA+ positively selected. The CDR3 spells CASSSRQGNRYETQYF. CDR3 DNA sequence: TGTGCCAGCAGTTCGAGACAGGGGAATAGATATGAGACCCAGTACTTC.